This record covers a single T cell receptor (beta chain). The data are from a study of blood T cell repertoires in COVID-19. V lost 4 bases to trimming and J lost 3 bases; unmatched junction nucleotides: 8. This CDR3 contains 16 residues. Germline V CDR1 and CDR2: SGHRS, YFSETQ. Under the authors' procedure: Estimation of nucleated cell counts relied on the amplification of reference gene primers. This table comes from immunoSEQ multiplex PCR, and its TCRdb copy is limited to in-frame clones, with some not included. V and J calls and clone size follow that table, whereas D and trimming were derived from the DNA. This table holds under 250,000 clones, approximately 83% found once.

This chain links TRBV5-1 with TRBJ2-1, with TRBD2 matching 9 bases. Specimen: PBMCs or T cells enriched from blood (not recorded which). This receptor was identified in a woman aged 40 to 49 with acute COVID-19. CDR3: CASSPPRTSDYNEQFF. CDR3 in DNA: TGCGCCAGCAGCCCCCCCCGGACTAGCGACTACAATGAGCAGTTCTTC.